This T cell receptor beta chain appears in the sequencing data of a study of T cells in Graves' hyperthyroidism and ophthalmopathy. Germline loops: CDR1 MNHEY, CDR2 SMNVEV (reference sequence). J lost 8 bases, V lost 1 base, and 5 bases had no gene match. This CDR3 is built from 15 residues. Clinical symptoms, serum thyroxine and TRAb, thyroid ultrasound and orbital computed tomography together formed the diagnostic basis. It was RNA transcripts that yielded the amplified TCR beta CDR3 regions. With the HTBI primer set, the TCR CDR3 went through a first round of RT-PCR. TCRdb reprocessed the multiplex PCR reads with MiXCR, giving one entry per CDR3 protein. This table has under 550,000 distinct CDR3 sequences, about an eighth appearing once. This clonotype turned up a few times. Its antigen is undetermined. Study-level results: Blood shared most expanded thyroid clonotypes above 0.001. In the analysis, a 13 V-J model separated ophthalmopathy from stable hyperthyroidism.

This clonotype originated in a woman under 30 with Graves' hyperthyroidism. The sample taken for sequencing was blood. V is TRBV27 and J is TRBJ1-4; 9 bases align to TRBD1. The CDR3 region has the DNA TGTGCCAGCAGTTTATTGGGGACAGGGAGGGAAAAACTGTTTTTT. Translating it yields CASSLLGTGREKLFF.